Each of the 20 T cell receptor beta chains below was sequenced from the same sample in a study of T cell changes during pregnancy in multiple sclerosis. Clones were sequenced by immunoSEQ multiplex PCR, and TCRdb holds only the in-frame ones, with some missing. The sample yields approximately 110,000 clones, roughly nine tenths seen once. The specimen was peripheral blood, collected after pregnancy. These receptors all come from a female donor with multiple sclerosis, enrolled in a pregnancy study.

The CDR3 region has the DNA TGTGCCAGCAGTCTCAGACTAGCGGGGGCGTGGGGGTATACGCAGTATTTT. Encoded protein: CASSLRLAGAWGYTQYF. The gene calls are TRBV27 and TRBJ2-3; 12 nucleotides match TRBD2. The V gene end was trimmed by 5 bases and the J gene end by 7 bases; junction bases not matched to a gene: 13. Germline values: CDR1 MNHEY, CDR2 SMNVEV (reference sequence). This CDR3 is 17 amino acids long.

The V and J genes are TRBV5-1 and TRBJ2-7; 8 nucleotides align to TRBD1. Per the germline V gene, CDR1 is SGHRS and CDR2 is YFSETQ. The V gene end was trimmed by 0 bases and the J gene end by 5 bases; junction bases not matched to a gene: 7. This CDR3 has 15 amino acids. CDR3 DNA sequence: TGCGCCAGCAGCTTGGGGGACAGGAAGGGCAACGAGCAGTACTTC. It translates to CASSLGDRKGNEQYF.

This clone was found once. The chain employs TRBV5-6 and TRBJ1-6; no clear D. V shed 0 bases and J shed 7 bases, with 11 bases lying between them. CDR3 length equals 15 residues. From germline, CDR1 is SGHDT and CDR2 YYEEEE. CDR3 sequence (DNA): TGTGCCAGCAGCTTGGTGGCGGCTGGAAATTCACCCCTCCACTTT. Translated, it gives CASSLVAAGNSPLHF.

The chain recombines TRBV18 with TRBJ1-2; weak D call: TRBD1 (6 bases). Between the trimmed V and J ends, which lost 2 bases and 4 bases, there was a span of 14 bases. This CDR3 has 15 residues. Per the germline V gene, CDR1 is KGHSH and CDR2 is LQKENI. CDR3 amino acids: CASSPEGQLAYGYTF. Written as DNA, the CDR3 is TGTGCCAGCTCACCAGAGGGACAACTGGCCTATGGCTACACCTTC. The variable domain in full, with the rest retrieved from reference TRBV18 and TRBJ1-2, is NAGVMQNPRHLVRRRGQEARLRCSPMKGHSHVYWYRQLPEEGLKFMVYLQKENIIDESGMPKERFSAEFPKEGPSILRIQQVVRGDSAAYFCASSPEGQLAYGYTFGSGTRLTVV.

CDR3 coding DNA: TGTGCCAGTAGTATAACGGGTGAGCAGTTCTTC. Its translation is CASSITGEQFF. J is TRBJ2-1 and V is TRBV19; no clear D. The germline CDR1 and CDR2 sequences are LNHDA and SQIVND (reference sequence). Trimming shortened V by 2 bases and J by 9 bases, and 5 bases separated the two germline ends. The CDR3 loop spans 11 amino acids.

As DNA, the CDR3 is TGCGCCAGCAGCCAAGCACAGGGGGCGCGCACTGAAGCTTTCTTT. Protein sequence: CASSQAQGARTEAFF. This chain uses TRBV4-1 with TRBJ1-1; 9 bases fit TRBD1. Unmatched junction bases numbered 4, after V lost 1 base and J lost 4 bases. The CDR3 is 15 amino acids. Germline V gene data show CDR1 as MGHRA and CDR2 as YSYEKL.

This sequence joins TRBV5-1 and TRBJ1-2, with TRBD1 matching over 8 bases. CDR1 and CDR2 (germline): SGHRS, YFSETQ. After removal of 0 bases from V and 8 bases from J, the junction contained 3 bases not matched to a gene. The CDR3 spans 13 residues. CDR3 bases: TGCGCCAGCAGCTTGGGACAGGGGAGCGGCTACACCTTC. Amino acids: CASSLGQGSGYTF.

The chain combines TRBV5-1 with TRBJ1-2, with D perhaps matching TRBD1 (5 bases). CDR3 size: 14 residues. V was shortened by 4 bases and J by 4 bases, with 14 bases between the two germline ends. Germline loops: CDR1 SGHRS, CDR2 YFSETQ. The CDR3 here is CASSEAGGTYGYTF. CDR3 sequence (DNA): TGCGCCAGCAGCGAAGCCGGGGGTACCTATGGCTACACCTTC.

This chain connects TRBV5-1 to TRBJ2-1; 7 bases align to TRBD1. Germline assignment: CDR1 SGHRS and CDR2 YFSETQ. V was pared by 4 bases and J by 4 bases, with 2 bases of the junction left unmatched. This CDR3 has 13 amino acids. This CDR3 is CASSIQGYNEQFF. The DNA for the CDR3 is TGCGCCAGCAGCATACAGGGGTACAATGAGCAGTTCTTC.

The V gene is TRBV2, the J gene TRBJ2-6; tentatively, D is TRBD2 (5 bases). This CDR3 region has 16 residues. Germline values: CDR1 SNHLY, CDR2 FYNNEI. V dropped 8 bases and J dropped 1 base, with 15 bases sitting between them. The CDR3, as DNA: TGTGCCAGCGGCGACCCGGGAAGATCTGGGGCCAACGTCCTGACTTTC. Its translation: CASGDPGRSGANVLTF.

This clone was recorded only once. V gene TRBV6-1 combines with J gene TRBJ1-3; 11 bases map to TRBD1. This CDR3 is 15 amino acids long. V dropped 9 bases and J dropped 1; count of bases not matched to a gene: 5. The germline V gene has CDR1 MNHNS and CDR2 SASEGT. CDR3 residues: CASGQGAASGNTIYF. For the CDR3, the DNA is TGTGCCAGTGGACAGGGGGCGGCTTCTGGAAACACCATATATTTT.

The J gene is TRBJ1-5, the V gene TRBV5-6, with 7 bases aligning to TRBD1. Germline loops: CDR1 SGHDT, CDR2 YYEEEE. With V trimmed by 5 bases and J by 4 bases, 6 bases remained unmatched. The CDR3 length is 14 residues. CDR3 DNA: TGTGCCAGCAGTCCCGGGACAGCTAATCAGCCCCAGCATTTT. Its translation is CASSPGTANQPQHF.

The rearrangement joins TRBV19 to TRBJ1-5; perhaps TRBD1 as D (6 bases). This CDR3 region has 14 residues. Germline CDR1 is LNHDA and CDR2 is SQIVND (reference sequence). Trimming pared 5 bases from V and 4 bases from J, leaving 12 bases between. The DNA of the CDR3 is TGTGCCAGTAGTCCCTGGGGGCAGAATCAGCCCCAGCATTTT. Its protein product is CASSPWGQNQPQHF.

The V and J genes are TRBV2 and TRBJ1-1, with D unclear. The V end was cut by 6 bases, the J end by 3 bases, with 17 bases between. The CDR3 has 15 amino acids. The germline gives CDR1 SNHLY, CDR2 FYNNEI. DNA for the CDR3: TGTGCCAGCAGAGAGCCGTGGAGGGAAGACACTGAAGCTTTCTTT. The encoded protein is CASREPWREDTEAFF.

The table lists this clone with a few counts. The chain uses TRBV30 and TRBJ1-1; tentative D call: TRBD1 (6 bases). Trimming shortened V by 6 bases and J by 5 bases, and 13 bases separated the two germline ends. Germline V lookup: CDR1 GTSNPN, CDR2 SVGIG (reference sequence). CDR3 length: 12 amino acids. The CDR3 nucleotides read TGTGCCTGCAAGACAGGCCGAACTGAAGCTTTCTTT. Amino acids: CACKTGRTEAFF.

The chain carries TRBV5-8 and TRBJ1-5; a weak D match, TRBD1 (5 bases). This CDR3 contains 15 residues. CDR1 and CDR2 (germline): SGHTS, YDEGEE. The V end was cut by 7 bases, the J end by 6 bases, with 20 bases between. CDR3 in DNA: TGTGCCAGCGACGGCTGGACAACCAATAGTCAGCCCCAGCATTTT. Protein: CASDGWTTNSQPQHF.

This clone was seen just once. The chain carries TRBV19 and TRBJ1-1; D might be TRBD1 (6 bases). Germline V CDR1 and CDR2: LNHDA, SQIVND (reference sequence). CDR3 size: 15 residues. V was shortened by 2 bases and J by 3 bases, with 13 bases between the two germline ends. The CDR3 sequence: CASSILRSGDTEAFF. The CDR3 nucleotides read TGTGCCAGTAGTATACTAAGGTCAGGGGACACTGAAGCTTTCTTT.

The CDR3 DNA reads TGTGCCAGCAGAACAGGGACTCAGCCCCAGCATTTT. Protein sequence: CASRTGTQPQHF. The chain uses TRBV27 and TRBJ1-5; D perhaps matches TRBD1 (6 bases). Between the trimmed V and J ends, which lost 6 bases and 6 bases, there was a span of 9 bases. In germline, CDR1 is MNHEY, CDR2 SMNVEV (reference sequence). The CDR3 contains 12 residues.

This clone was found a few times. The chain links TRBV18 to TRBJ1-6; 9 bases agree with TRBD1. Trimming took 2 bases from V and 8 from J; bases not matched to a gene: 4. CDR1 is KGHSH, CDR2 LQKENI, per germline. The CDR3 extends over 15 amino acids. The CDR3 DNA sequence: TGTGCCAGCTCACCAATGGACAGGGGTGATTCACCCCTCCACTTT. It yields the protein CASSPMDRGDSPLHF.

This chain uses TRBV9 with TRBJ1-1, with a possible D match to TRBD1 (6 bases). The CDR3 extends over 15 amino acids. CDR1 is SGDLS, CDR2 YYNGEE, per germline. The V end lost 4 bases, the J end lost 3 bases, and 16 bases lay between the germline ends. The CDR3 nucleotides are TGTGCCAGCAGCCCAGTGGCGGGGGGCTACACTGAAGCTTTCTTT. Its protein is CASSPVAGGYTEAFF.